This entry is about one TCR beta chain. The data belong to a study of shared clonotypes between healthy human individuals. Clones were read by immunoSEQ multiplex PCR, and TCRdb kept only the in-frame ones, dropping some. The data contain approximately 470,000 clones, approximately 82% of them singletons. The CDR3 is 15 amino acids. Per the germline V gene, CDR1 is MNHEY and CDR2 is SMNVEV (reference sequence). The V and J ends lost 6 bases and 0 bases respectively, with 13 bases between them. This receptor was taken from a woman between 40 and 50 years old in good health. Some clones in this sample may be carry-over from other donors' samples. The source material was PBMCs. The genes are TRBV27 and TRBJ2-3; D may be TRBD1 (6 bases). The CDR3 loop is CASSHGQSSTDTQYF. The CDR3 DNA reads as TGTGCCAGCAGCCACGGACAGTCTAGCACAGATACGCAGTATTTT.